This TCR beta chain was retrieved from a study of T-cell reconstitution after alpha-beta-depleted transplantation in children. The authors prepared the TCRbeta library with unique molecular identifiers. Via MiXCR, TCRdb re-called the PCR reads, giving one row per CDR3 protein. The profile shows 190,000 or so distinct CDR3 sequences, about 6.8% of them singletons. This clonotype came up a few times. Sequences were derived from PBMCs from the stem cell graft donor, sampled from the stem cell graft. The source is a human donor who donated a stem cell graft to a child with Wiskott-Aldrich syndrome.

The CDR3: CASSPPPGLGTGELFF. CDR3 nucleotide sequence: TGTGCCAGCAGCCCACCGCCGGGACTTGGCACCGGGGAGCTGTTTTTT. The rearrangement uses TRBV12-3 or TRBV12-4 and TRBJ2-2; the D gene is possibly TRBD2 (6 bases). V was clipped by 6 bases and J by 4 bases, with 18 bases between them. The CDR3 extends over 16 amino acids.